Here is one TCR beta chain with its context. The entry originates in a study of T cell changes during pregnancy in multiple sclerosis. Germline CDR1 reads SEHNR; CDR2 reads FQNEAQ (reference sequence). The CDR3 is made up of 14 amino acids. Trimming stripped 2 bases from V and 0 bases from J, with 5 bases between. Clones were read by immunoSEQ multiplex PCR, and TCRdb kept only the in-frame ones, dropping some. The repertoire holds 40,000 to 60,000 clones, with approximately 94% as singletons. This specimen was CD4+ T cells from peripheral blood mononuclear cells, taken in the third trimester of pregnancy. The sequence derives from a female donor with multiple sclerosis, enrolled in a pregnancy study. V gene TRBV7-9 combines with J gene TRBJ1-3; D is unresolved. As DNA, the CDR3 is TGTGCCAGCAGCTTACGGGGCTCTGGAAACACCATATATTTT. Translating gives CASSLRGSGNTIYF.